This T cell receptor beta chain emerged from a study of T cell responses to AZD1222 COVID-19 vaccine. For the study at large: Doses given second, at about 4 or about 12 weeks, were pooled. Findings and caveats of the study: White British ancestry dominated among donors, who included more females, and clonal diversity was possibly underestimated. Reports say nearly half of spike-specific TCRs go after unmutated variant regions. It was only a handful of AZD1222 recipients who were seropositive at baseline.

V was clipped by 9 bases and J by 2 bases, with 8 bases between them. This CDR3 contains 12 residues. Germline CDR1 is SGDLS and CDR2 is YYNGEE. Here immunoSEQ multiplex PCR was the method, and the copy in TCRdb shows in-frame clones only, minus some. The sample has around 180,000 clones, almost 90% seen once; the top ten hold about 8%. Of note for this clone: Its antigen remains unidentified.

Sequencing used peripheral blood, obtained on day 0 of AZD1222 vaccination. The chain recombines TRBV9 with TRBJ2-2, with D hard to call. The sequence derives from an adult in good health. The CDR3 loop is CATRLNTGELFF. The CDR3 nucleotides are TGTGCCACCCGGCTAAACACCGGGGAGCTGTTTTTT. The whole variable domain, remainder taken from reference TRBV9 and TRBJ2-2, is DSGVTQTPKHLITATGQRVTLRCSPRSGDLSVYWYQQSLDQGLQFLIQYYNGEERAKGNILERFSAQQFPDLHSELNLSSLELGDSALYFCATRLNTGELFFGEGSRLTVL.